The present TCR beta chain was sequenced within a study of blood T cell repertoires in COVID-19. The repertoire was sequenced with immunoSEQ multiplex PCR; TCRdb's copy has only in-frame clones and lacks some. The sample has 150,000 to 200,000 clones; approximately 84% are singletons. Sequencing was done on a sample of PBMCs or T cells enriched from blood (not recorded which). The clonotype was recovered from a man aged 35 to 55 who had recovered from COVID-19.

This CDR3 is CASSTGRQNSYNEQFF. The CDR3 nucleotides are TGTGCCAGCAGCACAGGGCGGCAGAACTCCTACAATGAGCAGTTCTTC. The chain combines TRBV9 with TRBJ2-1; weak D call: TRBD1 (6 bases). Germline CDR1 and CDR2: SGDLS and YYNGEE. The CDR3 spans 16 residues. V gave up 4 bases and J gave up 0 bases, with 14 bases separating them.